These 21 T cell receptor beta chains were sequenced from one sample in a study of T cells in Graves' hyperthyroidism and ophthalmopathy. Amplification of TCR beta CDR3 regions was performed using RNA transcripts as template. The HTBI set primed first-round TCR CDR3 RT-PCR. Using its own MiXCR run on the multiplex PCR reads, TCRdb lists one record per CDR3 protein. Seen here are about 360,000 distinct CDR3 sequences, around 14% observed once, and the top ten hold 9% to 9.5%. Sequenced: blood. The origin of the receptors is a woman younger than 35 with Graves' hyperthyroidism.

This clonotype was observed a handful of times. The rearrangement joins TRBV15 to TRBJ2-2, with D unresolved. The CDR3 length is 17 residues. Germline values: CDR1 LNHNV, CDR2 YYDKDF (reference sequence). V lost 0 bases to trimming and J lost 0 bases, with 11 bases between them. CDR3 residues: CATSRDRDAANTGELFF. CDR3 coding DNA: TGTGCCACCAGCAGAGATAGAGACGCCGCGAACACCGGGGAGCTGTTTTTT.

This clonotype was seen ten or more times. This chain connects TRBV5-5 to TRBJ1-5, with TRBD1 as a possible D gene (6 bases). There are 15 residues in the CDR3. V dropped 0 bases and J dropped 6 bases, with 13 bases sitting between them. CDR1 SGHKS and CDR2 YYEKEE come from the germline V gene (reference sequence). The CDR3 reads CASSLERQGSQPQHF. The CDR3 nucleotides are TGTGCCAGCAGCTTGGAGCGGCAGGGGAGTCAGCCCCAGCATTTT.

CDR3 DNA: TGTGCCAGCAGCTTAAATTCTGGACAGGGGGCAGAGACCCAGTACTTC. It encodes CASSLNSGQGAETQYF. V gene TRBV7-3 combines with J gene TRBJ2-5; 11 bases are shared with TRBD1. The CDR3 runs 16 residues. V lost 1 base, J lost 4 bases, and 5 bases stayed unmatched. Germline assignment: CDR1 SGHTA and CDR2 FQGTGA.

This clonotype was seen many times. This chain joins TRBV20-1 and TRBJ2-1; D not resolved. The germline V gene has CDR1 DFQATT and CDR2 SNEGSKA (reference sequence). Trimming stripped 1 base from V and 7 bases from J, with 23 bases between. This CDR3 contains 17 residues. CDR3 in amino acids: CSARAYPLGELTNEQFF. DNA of the CDR3: TGCAGTGCTAGAGCCTACCCTCTAGGAGAGCTTACAAATGAGCAGTTCTTC.

This clonotype was seen ten or more times. The CDR3 is CSARDPGLARSYEQYF. The CDR3 nucleotides are TGCAGTGCTAGAGATCCGGGACTAGCGCGGTCCTACGAGCAGTACTTC. The gene calls are TRBV20-1 and TRBJ2-7; 10 nucleotides agree with TRBD2. Germline assignment: CDR1 DFQATT and CDR2 SNEGSKA (reference sequence). This CDR3 is built from 16 residues. The ends lost 0 bases at V and 1 base at J; junction bases unmatched: 6.

This clonotype occurred many times. A much bigger clone sits one base away, suggesting this may be a read error. The gene calls are TRBV6-1 and TRBJ2-5, with D possibly called TRBD1 or TRBD2 (5 bases each). Germline V gives CDR1 MNHNS, CDR2 SASEGT. V was pared by 11 bases and J by 1 base, with 20 bases between. The CDR3 runs to 15 residues. In DNA, the CDR3 is TGTGCCGGTAGAATCGAAAGGGGAGCCCAAGAGACCCAGTACTTC. This codes for CAGRIERGAQETQYF.

This clonotype was seen at least ten times. This chain uses TRBV3-1 with TRBJ1-1; 7 bases agree with TRBD1. CDR3 length equals 14 residues. With 4 bases clipped from V and 6 bases from J, the junction kept 8 bases outside the gene matches. Germline values: CDR1 LGHDT, CDR2 YNNKEL (reference sequence). CDR3 bases: TGTGCCAGCAGCCCTCGACAGGGCTCGGCTGAAGCTTTCTTT. This codes for CASSPRQGSAEAFF.

This clonotype was observed many times. The J gene is TRBJ1-2, the V gene TRBV6-1; perhaps TRBD1 as D (6 bases). V was shortened by 0 bases and J by 4 bases, with 12 bases between the two germline ends. Germline V lookup: CDR1 MNHNS, CDR2 SASEGT. This CDR3 is built from 15 residues. The CDR3 sequence is CASSEAPGAIYGYTF. As DNA, the CDR3 is TGTGCCAGCAGTGAAGCCCCGGGGGCGATCTATGGCTACACCTTC.

This clonotype was seen ten or more times. The rearrangement uses TRBV5-1 and TRBJ1-1; maybe TRBD1 (5 bases). The CDR3 length is 15 residues. In germline, CDR1 is SGHRS, CDR2 YFSETQ. The V and J ends lost 0 bases and 1 base respectively, with 10 bases between them. The CDR3 nucleotides read TGCGCCAGCAGCTTGGCCAGGGCTCGGAACACTGAAGCTTTCTTT. Its translation: CASSLARARNTEAFF.

This clonotype was seen ten or more times. The chain links TRBV20-1 to TRBJ1-1; D is ambiguous. V was trimmed by 7 bases and J by 11 bases, leaving 11 bases between them. The germline CDR1 and CDR2 sequences are DFQATT and SNEGSKA (reference sequence). The CDR3 sequence is 9 residues long. The CDR3 DNA reads as TGCAGTGTGGAGGGTTTGGCTTTCTTT. Translation: CSVEGLAFF.

This clonotype has at least ten counts. In nucleotides, the CDR3 is TGTGCCAGCAGCTCGGGGACTTATGGGTGGCCCCAGCATTTT. Translated: CASSSGTYGWPQHF. The chain has TRBV7-9 and TRBJ1-5, with D possibly being TRBD1 (5 bases). The CDR3 contains 14 residues. Germline V lookup: CDR1 SEHNR, CDR2 FQNEAQ (reference sequence). The V end was cut by 4 bases, the J end by 9 bases, with 16 bases between.

In this sample, this clonotype turned up many times. The gene calls are TRBV20-1 and TRBJ1-2; 7 positions match TRBD1. The CDR3 runs to 17 residues. V lost 6 bases to trimming and J lost 4 bases; unmatched junction nucleotides: 20. Germline loops: CDR1 DFQATT, CDR2 SNEGSKA (reference sequence). CDR3 coding DNA: TGCAGTGCATCGGGACGGGGGGACAGCCGAACACTCTATGGCTACACCTTC. Protein product: CSASGRGDSRTLYGYTF.

With regard to this clonotype: Being one base from a much bigger clone, this may be a read error. The V and J genes are TRBV7-9 and TRBJ2-3, with D unresolved. The length of the CDR3 is 15 residues. CDR1 is SEHNR and CDR2 is FQNEAQ in the germline V gene (reference sequence). The CDR3 region has the DNA TGTGCCAGCAGCTTATGGTGGCTCCGCACAGAGACGCAGTATTTT. Residues: CASSLWWLRTETQYF.

Only a few counts were recorded for this clonotype. The chain links TRBV6-1 to TRBJ1-1; D is ambiguous. Germline V gene data show CDR1 as MNHNS and CDR2 as SASEGT. The V end lost 5 bases, the J end lost 4 bases, and 14 bases lay between the germline ends. This CDR3 region has 14 residues. As DNA, the CDR3 is TGTGCCAGCAGTCGCCTCTACGCGGGCACTGAAGCTTTCTTT. Its translation is CASSRLYAGTEAFF.

This clonotype was seen at least ten times. The chain uses TRBV28 and TRBJ1-6; no definite D call. The CDR3 runs to 14 residues. Trimming shortened V by 3 bases and J by 7 bases, and 10 bases separated the two germline ends. Germline CDR1 and CDR2: MDHEN and SYDVKM. The CDR3 sequence: CASSFTEVNSPLHF. CDR3 nucleotide sequence: TGTGCCAGCAGTTTTACAGAAGTCAATTCACCCCTCCACTTT.

This clonotype has a count of ten or more. The chain joins TRBV11-2 to TRBJ2-3; no clear D gene. CDR1 is SGHAT, CDR2 FQNNGV, per germline. The CDR3 spans 16 residues. V was cut by 1 base and J by 4 bases, with 15 bases left in between. In DNA form, the CDR3 reads TGTGCCAGCAGCTTAGGAGTTTTGTGGAGCCCAGATACGCAGTATTTT. Protein sequence: CASSLGVLWSPDTQYF.

This clonotype showed up many times. The chain carries TRBV20-1 and TRBJ1-2; no definite D call. CDR3 length: 13 amino acids. V was clipped by 3 bases and J by 5 bases, with 13 bases between them. Germline V lookup: CDR1 DFQATT, CDR2 SNEGSKA (reference sequence). CDR3 sequence reads: CSASSTRRYGYTF. The CDR3 nucleotides read TGCAGTGCTAGTTCGACAAGACGATATGGCTACACCTTC.

The chain carries TRBV12-3 or TRBV12-4 and TRBJ1-2; D is unresolved. CDR3 size: 8 residues. V dropped 6 bases and J dropped 13 bases, with 6 bases sitting between them. CDR3 in amino acids: CASSSGTF. The CDR3 DNA is TGTGCCAGCAGCTCGGGCACCTTC.

Many counts were recorded for this clonotype. This chain links TRBV5-8 with TRBJ2-7; perhaps TRBD1 as D (6 bases). Looked up from germline, CDR1 is SGHTS and CDR2 is YDEGEE. Trimming removed 4 bases from V and 2 bases from J, with 13 bases in between. The CDR3 totals 14 residues. The CDR3: CASSPGTRAYEQYF. In DNA form, the CDR3 reads TGTGCCAGCAGCCCCGGGACAAGAGCCTACGAGCAGTACTTC.

There are many counts of this clonotype. The chain employs TRBV2 and TRBJ2-7; D might be TRBD2 (6 bases). CDR3 length: 14 amino acids. Trimming stripped 7 bases from V and 3 bases from J, with 16 bases between. The germline gives CDR1 SNHLY, CDR2 FYNNEI. The CDR3 DNA is TGTGCCAGCACCGACAAGCGGGTAAGCTACGAGCAGTACTTC. It yields the protein CASTDKRVSYEQYF. The variable domain in full, with the rest retrieved from reference TRBV2 and TRBJ2-7, is EPEVTQTPSHQVTQMGQEVILRCVPISNHLYFYWYRQILGQKVEFLVSFYNNEISEKSEIFDDQFSVERPDGSNFTLKIRSTKLEDSAMYFCASTDKRVSYEQYFGPGTRLTVT.

V and J are TRBV9 and TRBJ2-1, with 7 bases identical to TRBD1. CDR3 length: 15 residues. The ends lost 3 bases at V and 4 bases at J; junction bases unmatched: 7. CDR1 and CDR2 (germline): SGDLS, YYNGEE. CDR3 nucleotides: TGTGCCAGCAGCGCATCCGGGACAGAGTACAATGAGCAGTTCTTC. Translated, it gives CASSASGTEYNEQFF.